This is a list of T cell receptor beta chains from one sample in a study of T cell responses to AZD1222 COVID-19 vaccine. Here immunoSEQ multiplex PCR was the method, and the copy in TCRdb shows in-frame clones only, minus some. The top ten clones hold approximately 0.49% of a sample with some 180,000 clones, roughly 88% of them seen once. Specimen: peripheral blood, collected on day 0 of AZD1222 vaccination. The receptors derive from an adult in good health. Each CDR3 is given with its conserved first and last residue. Fields, in order: J gene, D gene, clone size, V gene, CDR3 DNA, CDR3 protein. A D gene is named only where the DNA matches it firmly. The size entry is marked missing in some rows and otherwise reads once, few, many or a size class.

TRBJ1-2	TRBD1	.	TRBV10-3	TGTGCCATCAGTACAGGGGATGGAGGCTACACCTTC	CAISTGDGGYTF
TRBJ1-1	.	.	TRBV6-5	TGTGCCAGCAGTTACTCGGGTGGCGGCACTGAAGCTTTCTTT	CASSYSGGGTEAFF
TRBJ1-1	.	.	TRBV5-1	TGCGCCAGCAGCTCACAGGGTGGAGGCTCCAACACTGAAGCTTTCTTT	CASSSQGGGSNTEAFF
TRBJ1-5	.	.	TRBV4-1	TGCGCCAGCAGCCAAGTCGCGCATGGCAATCAGCCCCAGCATTTT	CASSQVAHGNQPQHF
TRBJ1-1	.	.	TRBV9	TGTGCCAGCAGCGTAGATGGCAGGTCCCCTTTCACTGAAGCTTTCTTT	CASSVDGRSPFTEAFF
TRBJ2-1	TRBD2	.	TRBV7-3	TGTGCCAGCAGCCCTTACACCGGGACTAGCGGGAGAGATGAGCAGTTCTTC	CASSPYTGTSGRDEQFF
TRBJ1-3	TRBD1	.	TRBV28	TGTGCCAGCAGTTTGGTCCGGGACAGGGGGAAAGGAAACACCATATATTTT	CASSLVRDRGKGNTIYF
TRBJ2-7	TRBD2	.	TRBV10-3	TGTGCCATCAGTGACAAGCGGGAGGTGACCTACGAGCAGTACTTC	CAISDKREVTYEQYF
TRBJ1-4	TRBD1	.	TRBV6-2/TRBV6-3	TGTGCCAGCAGTTACTCGGACAGGGAATTGAATGAAAAACTGTTTTTT	CASSYSDRELNEKLFF
TRBJ2-1	.	.	TRBV4-1	TGCGCCAGCAGCCGCCTATCGGGGAATGAGCAGTTCTTC	CASSRLSGNEQFF
TRBJ1-5	.	.	TRBV30	TGTGCCTGGACCTCGGGCGGCGGGGGCAATCAGCCCCAGCATTTT	CAWTSGGGGNQPQHF
TRBJ2-7	.	.	TRBV15	TGTGCCACCAGCAAAGGGATTTTAAGCTCCTACGAGCAGTACTTC	CATSKGILSSYEQYF
TRBJ1-5	.	few	TRBV29-1	TGCAGCGTAAAAGAGGGCAGTTCGGGCAATCAGCCCCAGCATTTT	CSVKEGSSGNQPQHF
TRBJ2-7	.	.	TRBV7-3	TGTGCCAGCAGCTTAATGGGAAACTCCTACGAGCAGTACTTC	CASSLMGNSYEQYF
TRBJ2-1	TRBD1	.	TRBV24-1	TGTGCCACCAGTCCTCCGGGACAGGGGTACCATGAGCAGTTCTTC	CATSPPGQGYHEQFF
TRBJ2-7	TRBD1	.	TRBV18	TGTGCCAGCTCACCACCTATCGGGACAGGAGCCTACGAGCAGTACTTC	CASSPPIGTGAYEQYF
TRBJ1-4	.	.	TRBV6-5	TGTGCCGTGGGGTCAACAACTAATGAAAAACTGTTTTTT	CAVGSTTNEKLFF
TRBJ1-1	.	few	TRBV29-1	TGCAGCGTAAGACTCATGGGGGGCACTGAAGCTTTCTTT	CSVRLMGGTEAFF
TRBJ2-5	.	.	TRBV5-5	TGTGCCAGCAGCCAATCCCTAGCTATGGAGACCCAGTACTTC	CASSQSLAMETQYF
TRBJ1-5	TRBD1	.	TRBV6-2/TRBV6-3	TGTGCCAGCAGTTCAGGACAGGTCCGAGGGACCAACAATCAGCCCCAGCATTTT	CASSSGQVRGTNNQPQHF
TRBJ1-1	.	once	TRBV9	TGTGCCAGCAGCCCCCAACAGCAGAACACTGAAGCTTTCTTT	CASSPQQQNTEAFF
TRBJ2-1	TRBD2	.	TRBV11-2	TGTGCCAGCAGGGGGACTAGCGGGAGGGCCCCCGTGCAGTTCTTC	CASRGTSGRAPVQFF
TRBJ2-5	.	.	TRBV11-2	TGTGCCTGCGGAACCGGGGGGCCTTCGATATTGGAGACCCAGTACTTC	CACGTGGPSILETQYF
TRBJ1-1	TRBD1	.	TRBV28	TGTGCCAGCAGCCTGACAGGGCGGACTGAAGCTTTCTTT	CASSLTGRTEAFF
TRBJ2-1	TRBD2	.	TRBV11-2	TGTGCCAGCAGCTTAGGCGGGGGGGCCTACAATGAGCAGTTCTTC	CASSLGGGAYNEQFF
TRBJ2-3	.	.	TRBV5-8	TGTGCCAGCAGCTGGAAGGTGTCGGCAGGGGCTTTCACAGATACGCAGTATTTT	CASSWKVSAGAFTDTQYF
TRBJ2-2	.	.	TRBV21-1	TGTGCCAGCAGCAAAAAGTCAGCAGGGGGCCTCACCGGGGAGCTGTTTTTT	CASSKKSAGGLTGELFF
TRBJ1-4	.	.	TRBV27	TGTGCCAGCAGGGGGTCCAGTGAAAAACTGTTTTTT	CASRGSSEKLFF
TRBJ1-5	.	.	TRBV29-1	TGCAGCGTGGGGGGGGATAAAAATCAGCCCCAGCATTTT	CSVGGDKNQPQHF
TRBJ2-3	TRBD2	.	TRBV5-1	TGCGCCAGCAGCCCGGGGGGGGGCTTGACAGATACGCAGTATTTT	CASSPGGGLTDTQYF
TRBJ2-5	TRBD1	once	TRBV5-8	TGTGCCAGCAGCCTTGGTAGGGACAGGGGACGACAAGAGACCCAGTACTTC	CASSLGRDRGRQETQYF
TRBJ1-5	.	.	TRBV6-5	TGTGCCAGCAGCCCCGGGACTGGAAATCAGCCCCAGCATTTT	CASSPGTGNQPQHF
TRBJ1-1	.	.	TRBV11-2	TGTGCCAGCAGCTTCAGGGCCCTTAGCACTGAAGCTTTCTTT	CASSFRALSTEAFF
TRBJ2-7	.	.	TRBV29-1	TGCAGCGTTGATATATCAGGCACCTACGAGCAGTACTTC	CSVDISGTYEQYF
TRBJ1-1	.	.	TRBV10-3	TGTGCCATCAGTAAGGGTGGAGGGAACACTGAAGCTTTCTTT	CAISKGGGNTEAFF
TRBJ1-1	TRBD1	.	TRBV6-5	TGTGCCATAAGGACCGGGACAGGGGACACTGAAGCTTTCTTT	CAIRTGTGDTEAFF
TRBJ1-1	.	.	TRBV28	TGTGCCAGCAGTTTACTAACGAACACTGAAGCTTTCTTT	CASSLLTNTEAFF
TRBJ1-2	TRBD1	.	TRBV19	TGTGCCAGTAGTGCCTCCGGGACAGGGGTTGGCTACACCTTC	CASSASGTGVGYTF
TRBJ1-1	.	.	TRBV30	TGTGCCTGGAGTGCCCCCGTAGGGGGACACATGAACACTGAAGCTTTCTTT	CAWSAPVGGHMNTEAFF
TRBJ1-1	.	once	TRBV30	TGTGCCTGGAGTCCCGGGGGGCTAAACACTGAAGCTTTCTTT	CAWSPGGLNTEAFF
TRBJ1-6	TRBD1	.	TRBV20-1	TGCAGTGCTAGTATTGGACAGGGAGGTTCACCCCTCCACTTT	CSASIGQGGSPLHF
TRBJ1-4	.	.	TRBV9	TGTGCCAGCAGCGTCCAAGCAACTAATGAAAAACTGTTTTTT	CASSVQATNEKLFF
TRBJ2-7	TRBD1	few	TRBV5-6	TGTGCCAGCAGTACCGGGACAGGGGTTTACGAGCAGTACTTC	CASSTGTGVYEQYF
TRBJ1-2	.	.	TRBV6-2/TRBV6-3	TGTGCCAGCAGTTACCCCGGGACATTAAACTATGGCTACACCTTC	CASSYPGTLNYGYTF
TRBJ1-5	TRBD1	.	TRBV9	TGTGCCAGCAGCGGGACAGGGGCGAGCAATCAGCCCCAGCATTTT	CASSGTGASNQPQHF
TRBJ2-1	.	.	TRBV27	TGTGCCAGCACTACCCGAGCGGGACACCCAGCATACAATGAGCAGTTCTTC	CASTTRAGHPAYNEQFF
TRBJ2-1	TRBD2	once	TRBV5-1	TGCGCCAGCAGCTTGGGGACTAGCAACTACAATGAGCAGTTCTTC	CASSLGTSNYNEQFF
TRBJ1-1	.	once	TRBV7-2	TGTGCCAGCAGCCTCGGGGACAACGAAGCTTTCTTT	CASSLGDNEAFF
TRBJ1-3	.	.	TRBV9	TGTGCCAGCAGCCGCACGACAGGTAGAGGAAACACCATATATTTT	CASSRTTGRGNTIYF
TRBJ1-6	.	.	TRBV5-5	TGTGCCAGCAGCTTGACCGGGGGCGGCTATAATTCACCCCTCCACTTT	CASSLTGGGYNSPLHF
TRBJ1-4	TRBD1	few	TRBV7-9	TGTGCCAGCAGCGTCTCCGACAGGGTGGATGAAAAACTGTTTTTT	CASSVSDRVDEKLFF
TRBJ2-2	.	.	TRBV9	TGTGCCAGCAGCGTAGACTGGAAAACGAACACCGGGGAGCTGTTTTTT	CASSVDWKTNTGELFF
TRBJ1-1	.	.	TRBV7-2	TGTGCCAGCAGCTTAGCCCCCGAAGGTTTATGGACTGAAGCTTTCTTT	CASSLAPEGLWTEAFF
TRBJ2-3	.	.	TRBV15	TGTGCCACCAGCAGAGGTTTCGAGGGAGTCGCAGATACGCAGTATTTT	CATSRGFEGVADTQYF
TRBJ1-5	.	.	TRBV19	TGTGCCAGTACCGAGGTCCAGGTGGATCAGCCCCAGCATTTT	CASTEVQVDQPQHF